This T cell receptor (beta chain) was retrieved from a study of read filtering for tumor transcriptome and immune sequencing. Across the study: After DNase treatment, RNA was made into whole-transcriptome libraries. Overall study findings and caveats: In IR-seq, single-read clonotypes were approximately 79% of clonotypes but about 3.5% of reads. This fraction held mixed bone marrow immune cells after CD138-negative sorting.

At least ten counts were recorded for this clonotype. Antigen: not known. Trimming left V 0 bases short and J 7 bases short, with 14 bases between. Germline V gene sequence: CDR1 SGHDT, CDR2 YYEEEE. The CDR3 has 15 amino acids. This library used approximately 370 ng RNA and molecular barcoded adaptors spanning alpha/delta and beta/gamma chains. MiXCR, applied by TCRdb to the reads, yields one record per CDR3 protein. The table records roughly 56,000 distinct CDR3 sequences, roughly 18% of them present only once. The sequence was obtained from a donor aged 40 or older with multiple myeloma. J is TRBJ2-1 and V is TRBV5-6, with D tentatively TRBD1 (6 bases). The sequenced material came from a population of CD138-negative cells sorted from bone marrow. The CDR3 sequence: CASSLEGHESNEQFF. In DNA form, the CDR3 reads TGTGCCAGCAGCTTGGAGGGACACGAAAGTAATGAGCAGTTCTTC.